What follows is one T cell receptor beta chain and its context. Antigen: not known. Per the germline V gene, CDR1 is SGHRS and CDR2 is YFSETQ. Trimming left V 4 bases short and J 0 bases short, with 13 bases between. The CDR3 totals 16 residues. Per the study methods: ImmunoSEQ output held junction-only sequences without quality scores, so filtering differed. The assay was immunoSEQ multiplex PCR, and TCRdb's table has in-frame clones only and misses some. The DNA gave D and trimming, while V, J and clone size come from that table. The data hold more than 1,200,000 clones, with 98% to 99% observed a single time. The sample comes from a study of shared clonotypes between healthy human individuals. Notes on the study in general: Sampling covered nothing but blood. Tissue TCR repertoires likely differ from those found in blood. Estimated richness was generally greater in naive than memory subsets.

Donors had no recently reported acute infections or vaccinations and were HIV-negative. The sample was naive CD4+ T cells sorted from blood. The subset was: CD45RA+ positively selected. The V and J genes are TRBV5-1 and TRBJ1-4, with D perhaps matching TRBD1 (5 bases). The receptor comes from a man aged 25-45 years in good health. CDR3 sequence: CASSPPRQTTNEKLFF. The CDR3 nucleotides are TGCGCCAGCAGCCCACCCCGACAGACAACTAATGAAAAACTGTTTTTT.